These T cell receptor beta chains were read from a single sample in a study of identical twins. TCRdb re-analysed the 5' RACE reads in MiXCR, keeping a single row per CDR3 protein. The table shows 500,000 to 650,000 distinct CDR3 sequences, with approximately 20% occurring only once. Separately, the same data were catalogued under a study of yellow fever vaccine responses in identical twins.

Sequencing was done on a sample of CD4+ T cells sorted from blood. The receptors were gathered from a woman aged 18-35 years in good health. Both conserved end residues are part of each CDR3. Fields, in order: V gene, J gene, CDR3 protein.

TRBV19	TRBJ1-2	CASKELGQYYGYTF
TRBV20-1	TRBJ2-3	CSAQGPGQITDTQYF
TRBV6-5	TRBJ1-1	CASGLNTEAFF
TRBV12-3/TRBV12-4	TRBJ2-4	CASRWGTIAKNIQYF
TRBV5-1	TRBJ2-3	CASSLGPGQPTDTQYF
TRBV7-8	TRBJ2-1	CASSLDGTRSGNEQFF
TRBV12-3/TRBV12-4	TRBJ2-2	CASSPKGASTGELFF
TRBV6-2/TRBV6-3	TRBJ2-1	CASSYLPGGLSKSSYNEQFF
TRBV10-2	TRBJ1-1	CASRLGVGEAFF
TRBV15	TRBJ1-1	CATSREGQVRNTEAFF
TRBV5-1	TRBJ2-7	CASKEGYEQYF
TRBV6-1	TRBJ2-7	CASNRRRTSSAYEQYF
TRBV6-5	TRBJ2-5	CASSYPSGGRETQYF
TRBV5-1	TRBJ1-4	CASRARTGSTNEKLFF
TRBV3-1	TRBJ2-5	CASSQRGEETQYF
TRBV5-1	TRBJ2-1	CASSATSGHSYNEQFF
TRBV20-1	TRBJ2-5	CSARKASGQETQYF
TRBV28	TRBJ2-1	CASSLLPPNDEQFF
TRBV6-1	TRBJ2-7	CASRIDRETYEQYF
TRBV20-1	TRBJ2-1	CSAKSGSSYNEQFF
TRBV12-3/TRBV12-4	TRBJ1-5	CASSFTGGSNQPQHF
TRBV7-9	TRBJ1-2	CASRPQGAGGYTF
TRBV20-1	TRBJ2-1	CSPVSAGGPHEQFF
TRBV2	TRBJ2-3	CASPPWGLSTDTQYF
TRBV5-1	TRBJ1-4	CASSPVEPNEKLFF
TRBV2	TRBJ2-7	CASSELALYEQYF
TRBV20-1	TRBJ2-1	CSARVGGPYNEQFF
TRBV6-4	TRBJ1-1	CASNGTVKNTEAFF
TRBV24-1	TRBJ2-1	CATSDTLARSSYNEQFF
TRBV5-6	TRBJ2-6	CASSHTGDNSGANVLTF
TRBV7-9	TRBJ1-6	CASSSGPKDGSPLHF
TRBV20-1	TRBJ2-7	CSARDTSYEQYF
TRBV27	TRBJ1-5	CASSSMDSFNQPQHF
TRBV29-1	TRBJ2-1	CSVETSGMGGEQFF
TRBV10-1	TRBJ2-2	CASSESQVANTGELFF
TRBV4-1	TRBJ2-3	CASSQGTSGATSTDTQYF
TRBV12-3/TRBV12-4	TRBJ2-2	CASRPTGANTGELFF
TRBV5-1	TRBJ2-3	CASSLAAGDITPLPYF
TRBV15	TRBJ1-6	CATSRGIDRGYSPLHF
TRBV7-2	TRBJ2-7	CASSFYRDKPREQYF
TRBV20-1	TRBJ2-3	CSVLRGGDTQYF
TRBV12-3/TRBV12-4	TRBJ2-4	CASSFRGMGIQYF
TRBV18	TRBJ2-1	CASSQQGVGPSVEQFF
TRBV12-3/TRBV12-4	TRBJ2-7	CATSRDRAFGEQYF
TRBV5-6	TRBJ1-2	CASSPLPDNYGYTF
TRBV3-1	TRBJ2-1	CASSPGGPPGDEQFF
TRBV20-1	TRBJ2-3	CSAREGVRGADTQYF
TRBV5-1	TRBJ2-1	CASSLSRTGYNEQFF
TRBV2	TRBJ2-3	CASVELVTDTQYF
TRBV28	TRBJ1-1	CASSVSHTEAFF
TRBV7-3	TRBJ2-4	CASSASLGGGNIQYF
TRBV28	TRBJ2-2	CASSPRTGKGTGELFF
TRBV9	TRBJ2-1	CASSASGSRDNEQFF
TRBV5-1	TRBJ1-4	CASSQGRAATNEKLFF